Sequencing of this T cell receptor beta chain was carried out in a study of shared T cell receptors in the human thymus (dated by TCRdb to 2020 to 2022). With respect to the entire study: The study examined how self-reactive, shared T-cell receptor alpha chains are generated in the human thymus.

Library preparation used the immunoSEQ multiplex PCR assay. The table was pulled from immuneACCESS by TCRdb, which kept in-frame rearrangements only. Such tables lose some clones; where checked, under half of the loss comes from unresolved V genes, and the rest has no known cause. Present in this sample are about 380,000 clones, 95% of which were seen just once. Around 0.018% of the sample is in the top ten clones. V is clipped by 3 bases and J by 2 bases, and the sequence between their germline boundaries is 19 bases long. The germline V gene encodes CDR1 LNHDA and CDR2 SQIVND (reference sequence). From the cysteine up to the phenylalanine, the CDR3 has a length of 17 residues. Of all the DNA, just the CDR3 is kept, 51 bases in frame from base 1. This clone was seen a handful of times. Its antigen remains undetermined. Per-nucleotide qualities are absent, and no much larger clonotype sits a single base away.

The source is a human donor. Sequenced: thymocytes. The chain couples TRBV19 to TRBJ1-2; the D gene identity is not certain. The CDR3 region reads CASSIGRHFGPNYGYTF. DNA sequence: TGTGCCAGTAGTATTGGACGACACTTCGGCCCAAACTATGGCTACACCTTC.